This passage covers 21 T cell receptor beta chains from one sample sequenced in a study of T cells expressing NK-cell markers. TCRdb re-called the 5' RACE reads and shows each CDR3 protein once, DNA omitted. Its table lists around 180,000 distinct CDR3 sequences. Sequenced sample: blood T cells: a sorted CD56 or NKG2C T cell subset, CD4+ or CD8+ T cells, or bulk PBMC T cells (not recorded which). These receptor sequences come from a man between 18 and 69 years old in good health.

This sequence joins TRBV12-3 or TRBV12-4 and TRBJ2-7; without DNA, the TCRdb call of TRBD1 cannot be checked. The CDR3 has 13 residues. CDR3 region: CASRDSLSYEQYF.

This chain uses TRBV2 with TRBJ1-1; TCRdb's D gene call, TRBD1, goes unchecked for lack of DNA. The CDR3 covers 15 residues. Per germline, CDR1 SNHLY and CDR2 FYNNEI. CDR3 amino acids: CASSEAWGPGTEAFF.

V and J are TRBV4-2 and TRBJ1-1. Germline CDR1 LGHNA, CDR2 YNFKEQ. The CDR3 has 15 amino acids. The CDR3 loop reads CASSRQINLNTEAFF.

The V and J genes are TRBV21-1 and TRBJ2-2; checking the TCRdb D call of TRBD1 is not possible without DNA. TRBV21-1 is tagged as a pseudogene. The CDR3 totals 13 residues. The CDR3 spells CASRRGNTGELFF.

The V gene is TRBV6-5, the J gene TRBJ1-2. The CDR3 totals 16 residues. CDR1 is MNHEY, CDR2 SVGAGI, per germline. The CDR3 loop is CASSYRSGIPFDGYTF.

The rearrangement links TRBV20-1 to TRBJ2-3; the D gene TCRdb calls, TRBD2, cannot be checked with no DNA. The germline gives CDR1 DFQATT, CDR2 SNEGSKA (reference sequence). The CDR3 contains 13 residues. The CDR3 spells CSANTGQRVPQYF.

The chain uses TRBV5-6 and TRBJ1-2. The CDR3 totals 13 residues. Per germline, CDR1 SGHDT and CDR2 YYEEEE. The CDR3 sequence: CASSLVGDYGYTF.

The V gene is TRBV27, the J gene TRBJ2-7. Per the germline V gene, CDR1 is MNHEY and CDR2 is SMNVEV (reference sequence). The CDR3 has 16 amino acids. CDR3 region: CASSLSPNLGLYEQYF.

The CDR3 sequence is CASIQGWSEQYF. V and J are TRBV2 and TRBJ2-7; TCRdb lists TRBD1, though no DNA is available to test this call. Per the germline V gene, CDR1 is SNHLY and CDR2 is FYNNEI. This CDR3 is built from 12 residues.

This chain's CDR3 is CASSYSHRDIAPNEQFF. The rearrangement joins TRBV6-5 to TRBJ2-1; TCRdb reports TRBD1, a call that lacks DNA to check it against. Germline V gene data show CDR1 as MNHEY and CDR2 as SVGAGI. The CDR3 totals 17 residues.

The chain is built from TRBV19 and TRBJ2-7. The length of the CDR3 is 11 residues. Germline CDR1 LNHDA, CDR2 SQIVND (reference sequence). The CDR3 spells CAVGPTYEQYF.

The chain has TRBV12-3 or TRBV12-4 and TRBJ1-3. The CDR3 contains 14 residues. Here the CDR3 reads CASLIGTSGNTIYF.

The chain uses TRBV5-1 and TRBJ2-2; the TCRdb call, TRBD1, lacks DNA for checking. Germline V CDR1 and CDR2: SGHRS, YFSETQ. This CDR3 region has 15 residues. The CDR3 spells CASSPWDRGTGELFF.

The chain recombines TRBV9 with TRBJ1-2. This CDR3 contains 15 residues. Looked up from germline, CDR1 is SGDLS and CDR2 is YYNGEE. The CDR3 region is CASSVREDIYYGYTF.

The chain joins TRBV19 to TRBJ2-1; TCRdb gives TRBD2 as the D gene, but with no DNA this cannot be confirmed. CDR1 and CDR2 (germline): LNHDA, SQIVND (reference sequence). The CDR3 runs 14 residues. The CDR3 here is CASTLAGIMGEQFF.

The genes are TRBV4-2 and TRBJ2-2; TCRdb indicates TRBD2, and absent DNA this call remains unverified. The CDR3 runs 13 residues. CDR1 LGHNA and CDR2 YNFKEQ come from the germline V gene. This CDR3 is CASSQGLAGELFF.

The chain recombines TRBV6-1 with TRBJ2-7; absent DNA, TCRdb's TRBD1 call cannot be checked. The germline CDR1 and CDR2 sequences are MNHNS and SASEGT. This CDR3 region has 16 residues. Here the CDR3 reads CASSGVRVTESYEQYF.

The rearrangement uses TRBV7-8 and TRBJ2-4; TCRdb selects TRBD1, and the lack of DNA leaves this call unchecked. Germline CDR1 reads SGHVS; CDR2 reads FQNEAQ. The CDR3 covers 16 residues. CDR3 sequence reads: CASSLGAGGFQNIQYF.

The CDR3 sequence is CATSSDLGTGAYEQYF. The chain couples TRBV15 to TRBJ2-7; TCRdb's assignment of TRBD1 cannot be checked, as there is no DNA. The germline V gene encodes CDR1 LNHNV and CDR2 YYDKDF (reference sequence). The CDR3 covers 16 residues. The full variable domain, in which reference TRBV15 and TRBJ2-7 provide the parts outside the CDR3, is DAMVIQNPRYQVTQFGKPVTLSCSQTLNHNVMYWYQQKSSQAPKLLFHYYDKDFNNEADTPDNFQSRRPNTSFCFLDIRSPGLGDTAMYLCATSSDLGTGAYEQYFGPGTRLTVT.

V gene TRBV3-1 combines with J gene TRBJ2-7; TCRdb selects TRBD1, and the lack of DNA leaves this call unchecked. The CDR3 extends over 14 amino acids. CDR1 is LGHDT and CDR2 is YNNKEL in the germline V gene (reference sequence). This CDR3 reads CASSPGQYYDGQYF.

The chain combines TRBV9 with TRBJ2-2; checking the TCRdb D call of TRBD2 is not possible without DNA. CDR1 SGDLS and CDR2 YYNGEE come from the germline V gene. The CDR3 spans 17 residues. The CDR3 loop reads CASSPRTSGGNTGELFF.